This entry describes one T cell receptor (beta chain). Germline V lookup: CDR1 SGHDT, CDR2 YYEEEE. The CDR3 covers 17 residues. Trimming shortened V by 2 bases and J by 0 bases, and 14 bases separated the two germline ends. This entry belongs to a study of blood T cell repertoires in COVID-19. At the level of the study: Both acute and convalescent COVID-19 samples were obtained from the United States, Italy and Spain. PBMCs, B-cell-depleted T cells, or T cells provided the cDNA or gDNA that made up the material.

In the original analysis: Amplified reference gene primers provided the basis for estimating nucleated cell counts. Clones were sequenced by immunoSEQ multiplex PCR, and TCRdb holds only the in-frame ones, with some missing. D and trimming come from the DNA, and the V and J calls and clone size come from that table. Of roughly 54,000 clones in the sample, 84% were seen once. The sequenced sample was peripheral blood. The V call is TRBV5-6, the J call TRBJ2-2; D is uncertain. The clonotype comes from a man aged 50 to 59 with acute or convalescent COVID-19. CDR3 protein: CASSFLSLPANTGELFF. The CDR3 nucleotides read TGTGCCAGCAGCTTCCTCAGTCTGCCAGCGAACACCGGGGAGCTGTTTTTT.